This T cell receptor beta chain originates from a study of T cell responses to AZD1222 COVID-19 vaccine. Overall study findings and caveats: The donor group comprised mostly white British people and more females; the analysis possibly underestimated clonal diversity.

Clones were read by immunoSEQ multiplex PCR, and TCRdb kept only the in-frame ones, dropping some. The sample lists 150,000 or so clones, approximately 91% occurring once. Worth noting for this clone: Its target is unknown.

From germline, CDR1 is MGHRA and CDR2 YSYEKL. The CDR3 length is 19 residues. Trimming removed 3 bases from V and 1 base from J; junction bases left unmatched: 16. Sequenced here: peripheral blood, sampled 28 days after the second AZD1222 dose. This rearrangement joins TRBV4-1 to TRBJ1-1; 8 nucleotides align to TRBD1. This TCR came from an adult who received the AZD1222 COVID-19 vaccine. CDR3 in DNA: TGCGCCAGCAGCCAGGATACACTACAGGGGGGATCGGGGAACACTGAAGCTTTCTTT. Residues: CASSQDTLQGGSGNTEAFF.